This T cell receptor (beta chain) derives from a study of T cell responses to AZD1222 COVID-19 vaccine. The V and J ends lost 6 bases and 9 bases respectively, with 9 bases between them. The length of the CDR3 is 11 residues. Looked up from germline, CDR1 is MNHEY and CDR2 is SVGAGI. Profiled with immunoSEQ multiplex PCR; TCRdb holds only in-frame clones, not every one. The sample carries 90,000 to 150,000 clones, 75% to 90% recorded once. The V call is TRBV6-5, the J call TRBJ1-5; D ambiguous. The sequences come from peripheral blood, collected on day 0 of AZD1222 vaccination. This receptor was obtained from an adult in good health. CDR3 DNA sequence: TGTGCCAGCAGCCTCCCTTGGCCCCAGCATTTT. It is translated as CASSLPWPQHF.